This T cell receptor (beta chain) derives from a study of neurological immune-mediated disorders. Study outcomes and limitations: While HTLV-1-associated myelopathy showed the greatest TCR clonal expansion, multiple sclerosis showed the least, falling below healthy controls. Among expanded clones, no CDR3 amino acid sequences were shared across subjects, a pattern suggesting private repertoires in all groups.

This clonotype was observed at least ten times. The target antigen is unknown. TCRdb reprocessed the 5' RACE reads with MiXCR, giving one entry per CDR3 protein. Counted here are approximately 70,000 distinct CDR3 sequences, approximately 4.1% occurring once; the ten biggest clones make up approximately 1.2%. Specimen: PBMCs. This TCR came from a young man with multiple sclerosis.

Here the CDR3 reads CASSLVAGASLEQYF. As DNA, the CDR3 is TGCGCCAGCAGCTTGGTAGCGGGGGCCTCCCTAGAGCAGTACTTC. The V gene is TRBV5-1, the J gene TRBJ2-7; 9 positions match TRBD2. This CDR3 comprises 15 residues. Germline V gene data show CDR1 as SGHRS and CDR2 as YFSETQ. J lost 7 bases, V lost 0 bases, and 8 bases had no gene match.